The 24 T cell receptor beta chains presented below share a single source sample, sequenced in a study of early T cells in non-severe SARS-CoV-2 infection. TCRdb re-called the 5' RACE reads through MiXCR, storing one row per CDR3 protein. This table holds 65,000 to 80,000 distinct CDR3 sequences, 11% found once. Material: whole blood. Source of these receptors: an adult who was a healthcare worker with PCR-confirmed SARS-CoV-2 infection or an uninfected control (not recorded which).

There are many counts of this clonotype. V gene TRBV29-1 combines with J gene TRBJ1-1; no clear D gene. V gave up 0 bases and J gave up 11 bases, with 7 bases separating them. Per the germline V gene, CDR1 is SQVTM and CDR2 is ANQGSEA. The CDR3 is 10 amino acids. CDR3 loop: CSVEDIHAFF. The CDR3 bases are TGCAGCGTTGAAGACATCCATGCTTTCTTT.

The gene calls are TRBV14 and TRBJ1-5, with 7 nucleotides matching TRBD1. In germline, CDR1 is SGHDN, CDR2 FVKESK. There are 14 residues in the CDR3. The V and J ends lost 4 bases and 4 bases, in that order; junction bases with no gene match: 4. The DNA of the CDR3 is TGTGCCAGCAGCCCCCAGGGACAGAATCAGCCCCAGCATTTT. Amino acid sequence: CASSPQGQNQPQHF.

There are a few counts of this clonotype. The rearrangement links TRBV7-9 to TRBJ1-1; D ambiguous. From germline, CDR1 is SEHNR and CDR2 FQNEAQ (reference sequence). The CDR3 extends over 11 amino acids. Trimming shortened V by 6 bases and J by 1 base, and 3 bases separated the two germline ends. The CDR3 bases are TGTGCCAGCAGATCGAACACTGAAGCTTTCTTT. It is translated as CASRSNTEAFF. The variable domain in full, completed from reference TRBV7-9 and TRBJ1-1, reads DTGVSQNPRHKITKRGQNVTFRCDPISEHNRLYWYRQTLGQGPEFLTYFQNEAQLEKSRLLSDRFSAERPKGSFSTLEIQRTEQGDSAMYLCASRSNTEAFFGQGTRLTVV.

CDR3 sequence (DNA): TGCAGCGTTGAAAGGGACAGGGGGTCCTACGAGCAGTACTTC. This sequence encodes CSVERDRGSYEQYF. The rearrangement uses TRBV29-1 and TRBJ2-7, with TRBD1 identical over 11 bases. Losses at the gene ends were 2 bases for V and 1 base for J; bases not matched to a gene: 1. The CDR3 spans 14 residues. Germline V gene sequence: CDR1 SQVTM, CDR2 ANQGSEA.

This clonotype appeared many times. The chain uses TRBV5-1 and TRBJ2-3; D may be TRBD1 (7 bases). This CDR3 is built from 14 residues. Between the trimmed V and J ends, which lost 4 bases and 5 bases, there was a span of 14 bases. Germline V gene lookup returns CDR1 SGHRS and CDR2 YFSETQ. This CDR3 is CASSPGQEGDTQYF. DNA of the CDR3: TGCGCCAGCAGCCCCGGACAGGAGGGAGATACGCAGTATTTT.

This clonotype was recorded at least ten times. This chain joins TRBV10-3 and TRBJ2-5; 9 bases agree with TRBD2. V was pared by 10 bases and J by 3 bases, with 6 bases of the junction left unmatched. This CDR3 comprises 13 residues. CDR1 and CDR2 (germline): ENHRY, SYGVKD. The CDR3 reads CATRERGEETQYF. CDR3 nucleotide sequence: TGTGCCACCCGGGAGCGGGGGGAAGAGACCCAGTACTTC.

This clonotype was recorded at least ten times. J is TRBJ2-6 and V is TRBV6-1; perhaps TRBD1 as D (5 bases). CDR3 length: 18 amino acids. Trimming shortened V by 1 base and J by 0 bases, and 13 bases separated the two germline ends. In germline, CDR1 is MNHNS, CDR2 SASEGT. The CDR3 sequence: CASSEGPTVFSGANVLTF. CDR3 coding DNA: TGTGCCAGCAGTGAAGGTCCGACAGTTTTCTCTGGGGCCAACGTCCTGACTTTC.

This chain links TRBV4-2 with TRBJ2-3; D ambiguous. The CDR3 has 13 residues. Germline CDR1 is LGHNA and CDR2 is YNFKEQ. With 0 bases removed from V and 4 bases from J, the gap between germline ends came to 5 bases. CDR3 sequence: CASSQDGADTQYF. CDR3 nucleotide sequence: TGTGCCAGCAGCCAAGATGGCGCAGATACGCAGTATTTT.

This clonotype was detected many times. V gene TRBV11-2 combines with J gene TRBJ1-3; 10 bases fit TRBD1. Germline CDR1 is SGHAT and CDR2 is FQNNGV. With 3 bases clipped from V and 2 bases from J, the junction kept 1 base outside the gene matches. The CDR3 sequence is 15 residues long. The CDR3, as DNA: TGTGCCAGCAGCTTGGGACAGGGGACTGGAAACACCATATATTTT. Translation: CASSLGQGTGNTIYF.

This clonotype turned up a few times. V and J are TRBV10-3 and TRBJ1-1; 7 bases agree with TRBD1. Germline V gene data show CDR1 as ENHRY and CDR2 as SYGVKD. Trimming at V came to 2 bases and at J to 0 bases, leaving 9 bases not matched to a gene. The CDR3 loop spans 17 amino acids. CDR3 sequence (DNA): TGTGCCATCAGTGAGCCGCAGGGGGGGCACGTGAACACTGAAGCTTTCTTT. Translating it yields CAISEPQGGHVNTEAFF.

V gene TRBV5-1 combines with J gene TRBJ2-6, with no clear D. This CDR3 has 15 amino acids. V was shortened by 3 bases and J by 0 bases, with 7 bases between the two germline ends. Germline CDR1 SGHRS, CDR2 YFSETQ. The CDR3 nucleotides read TGCGCCAGCAGCTCTTGGACCTCTGGGGCCAACGTCCTGACTTTC. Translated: CASSSWTSGANVLTF. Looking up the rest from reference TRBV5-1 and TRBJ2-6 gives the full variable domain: KAGVTQTPRYLIKTRGQQVTLSCSPISGHRSVSWYQQTPGQGLQFLFEYFSETQRNKGNFPGRFSGRQFSNSRSEMNVSTLELGDSALYLCASSSWTSGANVLTFGAGSRLTVL.

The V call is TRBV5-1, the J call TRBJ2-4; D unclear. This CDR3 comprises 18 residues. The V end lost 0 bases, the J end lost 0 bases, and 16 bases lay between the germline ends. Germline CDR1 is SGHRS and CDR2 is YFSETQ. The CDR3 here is CASSLVASSSKAKNIQYF. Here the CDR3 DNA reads TGCGCCAGCAGCTTGGTGGCCTCAAGCTCCAAAGCCAAAAACATTCAGTACTTC.

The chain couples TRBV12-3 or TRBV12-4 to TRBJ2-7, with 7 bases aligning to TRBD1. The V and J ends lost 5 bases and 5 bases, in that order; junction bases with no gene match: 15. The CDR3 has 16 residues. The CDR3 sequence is CASSAPGTDVGNEQYF. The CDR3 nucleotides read TGTGCCAGCAGTGCCCCCGGGACAGATGTGGGGAACGAGCAGTACTTC.

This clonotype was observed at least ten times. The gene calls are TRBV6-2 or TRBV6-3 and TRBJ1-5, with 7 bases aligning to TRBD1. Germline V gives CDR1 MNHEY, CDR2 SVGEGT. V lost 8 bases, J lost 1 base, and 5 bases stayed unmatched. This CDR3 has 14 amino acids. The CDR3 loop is CASATGQSNQPQHF. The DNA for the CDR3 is TGTGCCAGCGCGACAGGGCAAAGCAATCAGCCCCAGCATTTT.

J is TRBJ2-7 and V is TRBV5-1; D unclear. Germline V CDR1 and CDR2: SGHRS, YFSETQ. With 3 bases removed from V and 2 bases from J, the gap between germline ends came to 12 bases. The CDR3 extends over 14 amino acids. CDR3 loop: CASSSRPNTYEQYF. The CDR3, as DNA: TGCGCCAGCAGCTCCCGACCGAACACCTACGAGCAGTACTTC.

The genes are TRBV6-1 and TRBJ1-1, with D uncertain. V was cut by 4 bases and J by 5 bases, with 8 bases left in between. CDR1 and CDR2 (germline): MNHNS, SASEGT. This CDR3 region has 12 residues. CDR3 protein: CASSVMVTEAFF. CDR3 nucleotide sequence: TGTGCCAGCAGTGTCATGGTTACTGAAGCTTTCTTT.

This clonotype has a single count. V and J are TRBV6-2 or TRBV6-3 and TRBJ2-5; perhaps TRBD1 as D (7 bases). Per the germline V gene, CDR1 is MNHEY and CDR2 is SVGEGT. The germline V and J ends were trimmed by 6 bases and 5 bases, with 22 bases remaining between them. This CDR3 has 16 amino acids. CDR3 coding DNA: TGTGCCAGCAGATATTCTCCGGACAGGAGGGGGGAGACCCAGTACTTC. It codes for CASRYSPDRRGETQYF.

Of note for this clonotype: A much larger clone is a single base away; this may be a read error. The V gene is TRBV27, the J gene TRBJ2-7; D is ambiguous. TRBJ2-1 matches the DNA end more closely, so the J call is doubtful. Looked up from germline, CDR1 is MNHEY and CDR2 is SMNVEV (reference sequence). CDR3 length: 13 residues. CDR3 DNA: TGTGCCAGCAGTTCATCATCAGTCTACGAGCAGTTCTTC. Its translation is CASSSSSVYEQFF.

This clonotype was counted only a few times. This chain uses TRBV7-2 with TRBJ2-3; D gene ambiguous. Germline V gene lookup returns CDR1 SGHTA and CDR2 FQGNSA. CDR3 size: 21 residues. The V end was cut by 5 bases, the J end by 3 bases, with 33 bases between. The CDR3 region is CASSPSRRWPAGPLGTDTQYF. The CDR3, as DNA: TGTGCCAGCAGCCCAAGCCGCCGGTGGCCGGCCGGGCCCCTTGGGACAGATACGCAGTATTTT.

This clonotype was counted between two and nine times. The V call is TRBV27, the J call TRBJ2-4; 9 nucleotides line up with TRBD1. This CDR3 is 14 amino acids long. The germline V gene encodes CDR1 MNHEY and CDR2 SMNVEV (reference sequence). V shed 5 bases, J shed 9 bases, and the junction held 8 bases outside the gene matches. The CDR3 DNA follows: TGTGCCAGCAGTCCCGGACAGGGGACAGGCATTCAGTACTTC. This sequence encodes CASSPGQGTGIQYF.

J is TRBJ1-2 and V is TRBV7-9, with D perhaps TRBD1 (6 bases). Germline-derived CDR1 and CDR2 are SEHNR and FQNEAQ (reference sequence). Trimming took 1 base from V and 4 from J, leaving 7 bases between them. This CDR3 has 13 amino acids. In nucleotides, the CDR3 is TGTGCCAGCAGCTTAGGGACAGCCTATGGCTACACCTTC. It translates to CASSLGTAYGYTF.

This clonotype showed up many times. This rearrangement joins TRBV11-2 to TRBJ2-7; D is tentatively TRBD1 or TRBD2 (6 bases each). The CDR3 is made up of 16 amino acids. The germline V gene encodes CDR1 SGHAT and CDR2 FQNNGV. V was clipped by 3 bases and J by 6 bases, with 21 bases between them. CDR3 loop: CASSLLTGGLAFEQYF. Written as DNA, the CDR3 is TGTGCCAGCAGCTTGCTGACAGGAGGGCTGGCTTTCGAGCAGTACTTC.

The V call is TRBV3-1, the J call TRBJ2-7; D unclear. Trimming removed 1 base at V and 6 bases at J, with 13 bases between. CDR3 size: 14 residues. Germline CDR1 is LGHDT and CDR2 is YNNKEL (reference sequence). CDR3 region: CASSQAGLLGEQYF. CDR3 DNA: TGTGCCAGCAGCCAAGCTGGGTTGCTAGGCGAGCAGTACTTC.

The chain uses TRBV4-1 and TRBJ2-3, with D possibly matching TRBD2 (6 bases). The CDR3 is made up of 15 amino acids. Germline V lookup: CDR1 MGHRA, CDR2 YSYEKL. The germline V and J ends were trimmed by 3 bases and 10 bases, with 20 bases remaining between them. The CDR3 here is CASSHEAGTQVAQYF. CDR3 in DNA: TGCGCCAGCAGCCACGAGGCGGGGACGCAGGTTGCGCAGTATTTT.